The rows below give T cell receptor beta chains drawn from one sample of a study of blood T cell repertoires in COVID-19. The table came from immunoSEQ multiplex PCR; TCRdb's copy has only in-frame clones and leaves some out. The sample carries over 250,000 clones, under 90% recorded once. Sequencing was performed on peripheral blood. The receptors come from a woman between 50 and 59 years old who had recovered from COVID-19. Each CDR3 is given with its conserved first and last residue. D genes are given only for firm matches. Only part of the rows carry a size: once, few, many, or a class if the clone is expanded.

clone_size,j_call,d_call,v_call,cdr3_aa,cdr3_nt
NA,TRBJ2-5,NA,TRBV4-3,CASSLIGEETQYF,TGCGCCAGCAGCCTCATCGGGGAAGAGACCCAGTACTTC
NA,TRBJ2-1,TRBD2,TRBV7-3,CASSSGGLTSGYNEQFF,TGTGCCAGCAGCTCAGGGGGGTTGACTAGCGGGTACAATGAGCAGTTCTTC
NA,TRBJ1-4,TRBD1,TRBV18,CASSPGTGANEKLFF,TGTGCCAGCTCACCCGGGACAGGCGCTAATGAAAAACTGTTTTTT
NA,TRBJ1-6,NA,TRBV6-5,CASSSPSGYNSPLHF,TGTGCCAGCAGTTCCCCCTCAGGGTATAATTCACCCCTCCACTTT
once,TRBJ1-2,NA,TRBV28,CASTGTNYGYTF,TGTGCCAGTACAGGGACTAACTATGGCTACACCTTC
NA,TRBJ1-6,NA,TRBV28,CASNSLGLENSPLHF,TGTGCCAGCAACTCCCTCGGGTTGGAGAATTCACCCCTCCACTTT
NA,TRBJ2-7,TRBD2,TRBV19,CASSLNLAGIDEQYF,TGTGCCAGTAGCCTTAACCTAGCGGGGATCGACGAGCAGTACTTC
once,TRBJ1-2,NA,TRBV2,CASSEMTKAGYGYTF,TGTGCCAGCAGTGAAATGACAAAGGCGGGCTATGGCTACACCTTC
NA,TRBJ1-4,NA,TRBV28,CASQTAATNNEKLFF,TGTGCCAGCCAAACCGCTGCAACTAATAATGAAAAACTGTTTTTT
NA,TRBJ2-6,TRBD1,TRBV28,CASSLPGQTISGANVLTF,TGTGCCAGCAGTTTACCGGGACAGACAATCTCTGGGGCCAACGTCCTGACTTTC
NA,TRBJ2-3,TRBD1,TRBV7-2,CASSLTGGGGTDTQYF,TGTGCCAGCAGCTTAACAGGGGGCGGTGGCACAGATACGCAGTATTTT
NA,TRBJ1-3,NA,TRBV7-2,CASSLNLGGQSGNTIYF,TGTGCCAGCAGCTTAAACTTAGGGGGTCAGTCTGGAAACACCATATATTTT
NA,TRBJ2-1,TRBD2,TRBV10-3,CAISDERGGGNEQFF,TGTGCCATCAGTGATGAGCGGGGGGGCGGGAATGAGCAGTTCTTC
NA,TRBJ1-1,TRBD1,TRBV7-3,CASSKGALNTEAFF,TGTGCCAGCAGTAAGGGGGCTCTGAACACTGAAGCTTTCTTT
NA,TRBJ2-1,NA,TRBV30,CAWSVAGPYNEQFF,TGTGCCTGGAGTGTGGCGGGGCCTTACAATGAGCAGTTCTTC
NA,TRBJ1-1,NA,TRBV9,CASSPQQGLNTEAFF,TGTGCCAGCAGCCCACAACAGGGTCTTAACACTGAAGCTTTCTTT
NA,TRBJ1-2,NA,TRBV10-3,CAISENPSGGGRYGYTF,TGTGCCATCAGTGAGAACCCCAGCGGGGGCGGAAGATATGGCTACACCTTC
once,TRBJ2-2,TRBD2,TRBV5-1,CASSLTLAGIGELFF,TGCGCCAGCAGCTTGACACTAGCGGGAATCGGGGAGCTGTTTTTT
NA,TRBJ2-7,TRBD1,TRBV7-2,CASSQDRGFGEQYF,TGTGCCAGCAGCCAGGACAGGGGTTTTGGCGAGCAGTACTTC
NA,TRBJ2-5,TRBD1,TRBV2,CASSLDRGGETQYF,TGTGCCAGCAGTTTGGACAGGGGGGGGGAGACCCAGTACTTC
NA,TRBJ2-4,NA,TRBV19,CASSRDSKNIQYF,TGTGCCAGTAGTAGAGACAGCAAAAACATTCAGTACTTC
NA,TRBJ2-3,TRBD2,TRBV24-1,CATSDFGGLAGVGTQYF,TGTGCCACCAGTGATTTCGGGGGACTAGCGGGAGTCGGGACGCAGTATTTT
NA,TRBJ1-4,TRBD1,TRBV19,CASSIDPGTGSEKLFF,TGTGCCAGTAGTATCGACCCCGGGACAGGGAGTGAAAAACTGTTTTTT
NA,TRBJ1-5,NA,TRBV7-2,CASSHNQKPQHF,TGTGCCAGCAGCCATAATCAGAAGCCCCAGCATTTT
NA,TRBJ1-5,NA,TRBV24-1,CATSDFGDMNQPQHF,TGTGCCACCAGTGATTTCGGGGATATGAATCAGCCCCAGCATTTT
few,TRBJ2-5,TRBD1,TRBV28,CASSLRQGGIETQYF,TGTGCCAGCAGTTTGAGACAGGGGGGAATAGAGACCCAGTACTTC
NA,TRBJ2-2,NA,TRBV18,CASSPYRGLDTGELFF,TGTGCCAGCTCACCGTATAGGGGCTTGGACACCGGGGAGCTGTTTTTT
few,TRBJ1-2,NA,TRBV5-1,CASREQGNYGYTF,TGCGCCAGCAGAGAGCAGGGGAACTATGGCTACACCTTC
NA,TRBJ1-2,NA,TRBV5-5,CASSPDSYGYTF,TGTGCCAGCAGCCCGGACAGCTATGGCTACACCTTC